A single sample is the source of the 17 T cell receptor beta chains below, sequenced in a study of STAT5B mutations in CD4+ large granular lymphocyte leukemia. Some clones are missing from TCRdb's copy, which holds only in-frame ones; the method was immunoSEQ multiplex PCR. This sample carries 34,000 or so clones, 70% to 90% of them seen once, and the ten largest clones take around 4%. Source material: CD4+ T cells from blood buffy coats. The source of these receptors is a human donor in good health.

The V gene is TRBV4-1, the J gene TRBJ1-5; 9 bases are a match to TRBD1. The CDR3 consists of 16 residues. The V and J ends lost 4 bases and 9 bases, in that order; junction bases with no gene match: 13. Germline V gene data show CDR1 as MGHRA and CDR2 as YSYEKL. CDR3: CASSRDSGQGTWPQHF. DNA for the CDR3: TGCGCCAGCAGCCGGGACTCGGGACAGGGAACGTGGCCCCAGCATTTT.

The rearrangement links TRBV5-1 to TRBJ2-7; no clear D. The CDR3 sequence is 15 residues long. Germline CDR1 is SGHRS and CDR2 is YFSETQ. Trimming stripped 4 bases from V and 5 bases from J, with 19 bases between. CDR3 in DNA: TGCGCCAGCAGCCCGCTGCCGCTGGGCACAAACGAGCAGTACTTC. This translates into CASSPLPLGTNEQYF.

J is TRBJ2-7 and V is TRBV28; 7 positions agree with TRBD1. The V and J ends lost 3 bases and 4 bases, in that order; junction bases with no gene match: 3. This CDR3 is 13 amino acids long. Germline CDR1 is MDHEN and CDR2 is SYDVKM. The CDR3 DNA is TGTGCCAGCAGTTTTACAGGGGTTTACGAGCAGTACTTC. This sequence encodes CASSFTGVYEQYF.

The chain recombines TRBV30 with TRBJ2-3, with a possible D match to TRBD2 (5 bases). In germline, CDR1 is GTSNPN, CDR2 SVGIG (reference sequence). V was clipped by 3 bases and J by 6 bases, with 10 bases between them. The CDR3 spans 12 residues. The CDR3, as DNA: TGTGCCTGGAGCCACAGAGGGGATACGCAGTATTTT. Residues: CAWSHRGDTQYF.

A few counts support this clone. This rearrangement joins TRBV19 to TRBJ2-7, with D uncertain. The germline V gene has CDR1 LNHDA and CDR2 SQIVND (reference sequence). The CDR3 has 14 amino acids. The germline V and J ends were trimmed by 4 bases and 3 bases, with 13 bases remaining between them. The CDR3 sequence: CASSSGTTIYEQYF. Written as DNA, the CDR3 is TGTGCCAGTAGTAGCGGCACAACGATCTACGAGCAGTACTTC.

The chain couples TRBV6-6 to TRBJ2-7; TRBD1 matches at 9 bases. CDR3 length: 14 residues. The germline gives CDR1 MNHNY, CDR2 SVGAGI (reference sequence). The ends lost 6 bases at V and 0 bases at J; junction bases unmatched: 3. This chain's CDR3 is CASSQQGASYEQYF. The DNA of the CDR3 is TGTGCCAGCAGCCAACAGGGGGCCTCCTACGAGCAGTACTTC.

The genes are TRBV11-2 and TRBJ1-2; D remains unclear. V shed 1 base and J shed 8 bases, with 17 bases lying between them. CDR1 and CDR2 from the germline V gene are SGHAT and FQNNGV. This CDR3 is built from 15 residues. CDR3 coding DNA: TGTGCCAGCAGCTTAGTATATTTGGGGAGAGGGGGCTACACCTTC. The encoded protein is CASSLVYLGRGGYTF. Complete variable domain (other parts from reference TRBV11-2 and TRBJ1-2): EAGVAQSPRYKIIEKRQSVAFWCNPISGHATLYWYQQILGQGPKLLIQFQNNGVVDDSQLPKDRFSAERLKGVDSTLKIQPAKLEDSAVYLCASSLVYLGRGGYTFGSGTRLTVV.

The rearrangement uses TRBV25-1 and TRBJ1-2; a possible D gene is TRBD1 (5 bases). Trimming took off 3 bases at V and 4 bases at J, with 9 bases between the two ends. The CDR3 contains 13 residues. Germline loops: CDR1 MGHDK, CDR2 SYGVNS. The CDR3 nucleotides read TGTGCCAGCAGTGAGCGGACAACCTATGGCTACACCTTC. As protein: CASSERTTYGYTF.

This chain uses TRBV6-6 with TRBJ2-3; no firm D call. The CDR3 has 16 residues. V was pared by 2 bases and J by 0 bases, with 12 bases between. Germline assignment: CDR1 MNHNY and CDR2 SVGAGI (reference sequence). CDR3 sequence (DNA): TGTGCCAGCAGTTACCAAGGACGCCCTAGCACAGATACGCAGTATTTT. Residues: CASSYQGRPSTDTQYF.

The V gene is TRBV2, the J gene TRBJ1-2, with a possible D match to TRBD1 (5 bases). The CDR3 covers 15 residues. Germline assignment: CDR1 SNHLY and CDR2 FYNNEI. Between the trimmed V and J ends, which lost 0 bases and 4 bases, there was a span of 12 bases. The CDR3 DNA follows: TGTGCCAGCAGTGAAGCGGCAGGGAGGTCCTATGGCTACACCTTC. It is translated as CASSEAAGRSYGYTF.

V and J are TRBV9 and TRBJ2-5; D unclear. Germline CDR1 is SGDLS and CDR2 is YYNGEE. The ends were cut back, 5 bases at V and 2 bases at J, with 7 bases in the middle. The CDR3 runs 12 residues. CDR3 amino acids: CASSRLQETQYF. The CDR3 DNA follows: TGTGCCAGCAGTCGCCTTCAAGAGACCCAGTACTTC.

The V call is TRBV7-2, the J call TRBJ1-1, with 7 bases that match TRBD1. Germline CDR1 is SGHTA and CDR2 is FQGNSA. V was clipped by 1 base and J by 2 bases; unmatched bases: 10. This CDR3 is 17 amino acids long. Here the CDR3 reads CASSLGLQGDINTEAFF. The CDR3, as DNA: TGTGCCAGCAGCTTAGGATTGCAGGGGGACATTAACACTGAAGCTTTCTTT.

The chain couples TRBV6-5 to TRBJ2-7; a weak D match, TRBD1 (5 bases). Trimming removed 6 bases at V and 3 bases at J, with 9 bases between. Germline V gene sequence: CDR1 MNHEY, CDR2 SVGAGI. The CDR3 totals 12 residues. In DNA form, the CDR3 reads TGTGCCAGCAGCCTAGACAGCTACGAGCAGTACTTC. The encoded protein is CASSLDSYEQYF.

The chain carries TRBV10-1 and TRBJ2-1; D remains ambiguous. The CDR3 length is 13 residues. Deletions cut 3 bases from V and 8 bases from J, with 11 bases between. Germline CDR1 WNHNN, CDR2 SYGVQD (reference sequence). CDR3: CASSENAGDEQFF. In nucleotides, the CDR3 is TGCGCCAGCAGTGAAAATGCAGGCGATGAGCAGTTCTTC.

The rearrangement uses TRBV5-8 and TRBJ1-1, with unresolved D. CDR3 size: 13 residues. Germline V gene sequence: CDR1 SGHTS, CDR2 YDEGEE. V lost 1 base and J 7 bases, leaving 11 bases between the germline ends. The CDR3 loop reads CASSLMGFGEAFF. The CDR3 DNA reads TGTGCCAGCAGCTTGATGGGGTTCGGTGAAGCTTTCTTT.

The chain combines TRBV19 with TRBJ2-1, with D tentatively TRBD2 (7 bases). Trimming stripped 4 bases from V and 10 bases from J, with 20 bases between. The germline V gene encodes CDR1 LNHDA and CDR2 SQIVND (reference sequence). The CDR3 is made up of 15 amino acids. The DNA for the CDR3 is TGTGCCAGTAGTAATCCGGGGGGCGTGGGTTTAGAGCAGTTCTTC. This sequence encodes CASSNPGGVGLEQFF. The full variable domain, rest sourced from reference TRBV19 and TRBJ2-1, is DGGITQSPKYLFRKEGQNVTLSCEQNLNHDAMYWYRQDPGQGLRLIYYSQIVNDFQKGDIAEGYSVSREKKESFPLTVTSAQKNPTAFYLCASSNPGGVGLEQFFGPGTRLTVL.

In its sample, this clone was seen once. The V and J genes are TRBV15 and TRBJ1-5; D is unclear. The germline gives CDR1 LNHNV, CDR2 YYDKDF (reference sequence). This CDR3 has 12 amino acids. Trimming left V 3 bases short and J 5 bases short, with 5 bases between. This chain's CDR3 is CATSSRDQPQHF. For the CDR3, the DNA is TGTGCCACCAGCAGTCGGGATCAGCCCCAGCATTTT.